A selection of T cell receptor beta chains follows, all from one sample in a study of T cell changes during pregnancy in multiple sclerosis. The table came from immunoSEQ multiplex PCR; TCRdb's copy has only in-frame clones and leaves some out. The table includes 69,000 or so clones, 80% to 95% detected once. The sample here was peripheral blood, taken before pregnancy. These receptors were taken from a female donor with multiple sclerosis, enrolled in a pregnancy study. Both conserved end residues are trimmed from each CDR3. Rows give clone size only sometimes, using once, few, many, or a class for an expanded clone.

CDR3: ASRLWDRAEKLF
V: TRBV19
size: once
J: TRBJ1-4

CDR3: ASKGRGGGKLF
V: TRBV28
size: NA
J: TRBJ1-4

CDR3: ASSVEGTGVYDTQY
V: TRBV9
size: NA
J: TRBJ2-3

CDR3: ASSLIQRGDYNEQF
V: TRBV7-9
size: NA
J: TRBJ2-1

CDR3: ATSILAGGYEQY
V: TRBV15
size: NA
J: TRBJ2-7

CDR3: ASSSGQGYYYEQY
V: TRBV5-1
size: NA
J: TRBJ2-7

CDR3: ASSLRGGNQPQH
V: TRBV5-6
size: NA
J: TRBJ1-5

CDR3: ASSLRGSGITDTQY
V: TRBV27
size: NA
J: TRBJ2-3

CDR3: ASSRGLAGPDTQY
V: TRBV7-3
size: NA
J: TRBJ2-3

CDR3: ASSPQGSGQPQH
V: TRBV18
size: NA
J: TRBJ1-5

CDR3: ASSLRPVLTGANVLT
V: TRBV7-9
size: NA
J: TRBJ2-6

CDR3: SAVLARPQF
V: TRBV20-1
size: NA
J: TRBJ2-1

CDR3: ASSQTGGGSGAYNEQF
V: TRBV4-1
size: NA
J: TRBJ2-1

CDR3: ASSPRDRGEQF
V: TRBV19
size: NA
J: TRBJ2-1

CDR3: ASSQTTSGSNVQY
V: TRBV4-2
size: NA
J: TRBJ2-3

CDR3: ASSYSRQRGYT
V: TRBV6-5
size: NA
J: TRBJ1-2

CDR3: AWSGKDTQY
V: TRBV30
size: NA
J: TRBJ2-3

CDR3: ASSYLWGRERNTEAF
V: TRBV5-1
size: NA
J: TRBJ1-1

CDR3: ASSQVGTSNEQF
V: TRBV4-3
size: NA
J: TRBJ2-1

CDR3: ASGRQLESYGYT
V: TRBV6-5
size: NA
J: TRBJ1-2

CDR3: ASSQVVGAGNTIY
V: TRBV4-2
size: once
J: TRBJ1-3

CDR3: SVESREATNEKLF
V: TRBV29-1
size: NA
J: TRBJ1-4

CDR3: ASSLQTGPFSGNTIY
V: TRBV5-1
size: NA
J: TRBJ1-3

CDR3: AIGDGEREGNEQF
V: TRBV10-3
size: NA
J: TRBJ2-1

CDR3: ASSFRSSYEQY
V: TRBV5-6
size: NA
J: TRBJ2-7

CDR3: ASSRLWEGRLEQY
V: TRBV7-6
size: NA
J: TRBJ2-7

CDR3: ASSPSGLLEQY
V: TRBV7-2
size: NA
J: TRBJ2-7

CDR3: ASSNRDSIISSYEQY
V: TRBV7-9
size: NA
J: TRBJ2-7

CDR3: ASSPGGRGNQPQH
V: TRBV5-1
size: NA
J: TRBJ1-5

CDR3: ASSFTSGRATGELF
V: TRBV11-3
size: NA
J: TRBJ2-2

CDR3: ASSPLGLAGALLSYEQY
V: TRBV19
size: once
J: TRBJ2-7

CDR3: ASRGLAGNTGELF
V: TRBV27
size: once
J: TRBJ2-2

CDR3: ASSPGGSGSEQF
V: TRBV7-3
size: NA
J: TRBJ2-1

CDR3: ASSPQGYNEQF
V: TRBV5-4
size: NA
J: TRBJ2-1

CDR3: ASSFGTDYGYT
V: TRBV5-1
size: once
J: TRBJ1-2

CDR3: ASRISTSGNGGELF
V: TRBV7-2
size: NA
J: TRBJ2-2

CDR3: ASSMFSGGNGETQY
V: TRBV19
size: NA
J: TRBJ2-5

CDR3: ASSTTNTYEQY
V: TRBV7-6
size: once
J: TRBJ2-7

CDR3: ASSVGTGGGNEQF
V: TRBV6-1
size: once
J: TRBJ2-1

CDR3: ASSRWSSTDTQY
V: TRBV28
size: NA
J: TRBJ2-3

CDR3: ASSRRQEYTEAF
V: TRBV19
size: medium-sized
J: TRBJ1-1

CDR3: ASSRTSGSGETQY
V: TRBV7-3
size: NA
J: TRBJ2-5

CDR3: ASSLSPSGSLSTGELF
V: TRBV7-3
size: NA
J: TRBJ2-2

CDR3: ASSPIAGGIHTGELF
V: TRBV28
size: NA
J: TRBJ2-2